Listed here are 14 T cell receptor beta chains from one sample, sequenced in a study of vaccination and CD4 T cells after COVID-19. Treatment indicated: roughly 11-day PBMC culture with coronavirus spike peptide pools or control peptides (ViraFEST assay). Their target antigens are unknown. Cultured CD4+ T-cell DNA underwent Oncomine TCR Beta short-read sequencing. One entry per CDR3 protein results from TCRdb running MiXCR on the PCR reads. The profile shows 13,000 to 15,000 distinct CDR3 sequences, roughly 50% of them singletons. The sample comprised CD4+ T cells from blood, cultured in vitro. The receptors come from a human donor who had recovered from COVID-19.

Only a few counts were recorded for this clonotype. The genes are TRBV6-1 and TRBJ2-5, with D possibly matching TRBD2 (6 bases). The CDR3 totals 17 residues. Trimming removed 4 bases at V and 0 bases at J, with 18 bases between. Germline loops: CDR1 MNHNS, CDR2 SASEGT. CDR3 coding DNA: TGTGCCAGCAGTGCTCAAGGACGGGGGATATACCAAGAGACCCAGTACTTC. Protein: CASSAQGRGIYQETQYF.

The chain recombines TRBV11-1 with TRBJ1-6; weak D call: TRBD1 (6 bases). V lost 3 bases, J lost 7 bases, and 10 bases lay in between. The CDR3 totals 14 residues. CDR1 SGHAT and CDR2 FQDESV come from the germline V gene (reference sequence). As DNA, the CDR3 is TGTGCCAGCAGCTTCGCGGGGGCCAATTCACCCCTCCACTTT. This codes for CASSFAGANSPLHF.

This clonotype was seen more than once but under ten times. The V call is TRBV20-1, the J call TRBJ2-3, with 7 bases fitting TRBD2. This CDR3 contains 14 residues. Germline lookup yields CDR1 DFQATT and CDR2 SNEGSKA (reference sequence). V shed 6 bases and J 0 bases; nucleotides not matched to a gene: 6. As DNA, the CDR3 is TGCAGTGCCCCGGGACTACCAAGCACAGATACGCAGTATTTT. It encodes CSAPGLPSTDTQYF.

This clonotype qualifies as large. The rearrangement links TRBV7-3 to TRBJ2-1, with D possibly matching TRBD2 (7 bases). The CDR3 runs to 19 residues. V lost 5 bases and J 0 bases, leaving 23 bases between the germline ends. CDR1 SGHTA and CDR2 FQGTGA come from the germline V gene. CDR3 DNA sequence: TGTGCCAGCAGCCACCCCCGAGGGGGGGGCAGGGGCTCCTACAATGAGCAGTTCTTC. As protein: CASSHPRGGGRGSYNEQFF.

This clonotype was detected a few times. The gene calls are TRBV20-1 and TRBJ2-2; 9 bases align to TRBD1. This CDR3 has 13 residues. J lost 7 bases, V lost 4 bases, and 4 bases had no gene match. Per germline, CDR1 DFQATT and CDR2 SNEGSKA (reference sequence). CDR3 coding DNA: TGCAGTGCTAAGGACAGGGGTATCGGGGAGCTGTTTTTT. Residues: CSAKDRGIGELFF.

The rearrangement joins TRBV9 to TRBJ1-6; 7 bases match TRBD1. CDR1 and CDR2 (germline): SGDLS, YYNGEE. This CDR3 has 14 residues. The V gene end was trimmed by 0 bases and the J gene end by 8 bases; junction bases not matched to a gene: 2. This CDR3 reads CASSVGQGYSPLHF. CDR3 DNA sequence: TGTGCCAGCAGCGTAGGACAGGGATATTCACCCCTCCACTTT.

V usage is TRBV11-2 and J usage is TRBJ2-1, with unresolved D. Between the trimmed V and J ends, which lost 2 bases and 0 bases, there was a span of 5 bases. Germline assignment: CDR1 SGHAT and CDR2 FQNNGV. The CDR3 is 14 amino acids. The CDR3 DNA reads TGTGCCAGCAGCTTACTGAGCTCCTACAATGAGCAGTTCTTC. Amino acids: CASSLLSSYNEQFF.

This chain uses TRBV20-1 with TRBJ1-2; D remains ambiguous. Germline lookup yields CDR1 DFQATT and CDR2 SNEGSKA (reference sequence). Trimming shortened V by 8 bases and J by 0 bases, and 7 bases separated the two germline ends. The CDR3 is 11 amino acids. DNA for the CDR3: TGCAGTCCGGAAGCTAACTATGGCTACACCTTC. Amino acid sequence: CSPEANYGYTF.

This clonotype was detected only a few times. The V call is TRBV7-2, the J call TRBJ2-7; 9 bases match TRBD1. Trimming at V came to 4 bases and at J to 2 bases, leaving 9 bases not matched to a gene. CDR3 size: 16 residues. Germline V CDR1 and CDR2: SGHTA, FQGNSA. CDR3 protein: CASSSYGQGFAYEQYF. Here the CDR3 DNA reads TGTGCCAGCAGCTCCTACGGACAGGGGTTCGCCTACGAGCAGTACTTC.

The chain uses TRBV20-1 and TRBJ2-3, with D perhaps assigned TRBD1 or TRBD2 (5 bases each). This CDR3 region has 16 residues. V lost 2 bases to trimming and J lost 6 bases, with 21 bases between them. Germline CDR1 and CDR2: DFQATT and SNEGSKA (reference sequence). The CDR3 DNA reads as TGCAGTGCTAGACCCTTCCGGGACCCGAGATGGGATACGCAGTATTTT. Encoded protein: CSARPFRDPRWDTQYF.

The CDR3 DNA reads as TGCGCCAGCAGCCAAGACCAGACGAACACTGAAGCTTTCTTT. Its protein is CASSQDQTNTEAFF. The V call is TRBV4-1, the J call TRBJ1-1; D gene ambiguous. The CDR3 is made up of 14 amino acids. The germline V and J ends were trimmed by 0 bases and 1 base, with 6 bases remaining between them. Germline loops: CDR1 MGHRA, CDR2 YSYEKL.

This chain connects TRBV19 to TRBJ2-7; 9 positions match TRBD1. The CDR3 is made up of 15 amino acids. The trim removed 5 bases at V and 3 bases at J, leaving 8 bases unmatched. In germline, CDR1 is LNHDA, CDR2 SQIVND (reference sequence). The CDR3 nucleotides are TGTGCCAGTAGTGCAACCGGGACAGGGAACTACGAGCAGTACTTC. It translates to CASSATGTGNYEQYF.

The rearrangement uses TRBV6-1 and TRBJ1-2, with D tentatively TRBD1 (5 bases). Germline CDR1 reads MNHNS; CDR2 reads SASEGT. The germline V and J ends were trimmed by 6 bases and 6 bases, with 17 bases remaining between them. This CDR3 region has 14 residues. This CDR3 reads CASSMGRTSNGYTF. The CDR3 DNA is TGTGCCAGCAGCATGGGACGGACGTCGAATGGCTACACCTTC.

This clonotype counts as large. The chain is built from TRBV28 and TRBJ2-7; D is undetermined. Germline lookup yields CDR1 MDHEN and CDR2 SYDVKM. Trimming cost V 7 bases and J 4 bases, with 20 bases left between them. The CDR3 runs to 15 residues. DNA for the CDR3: TGTGCCAGCACCACCCCTACGTCCTCTCGTTACGAGCAGTACTTC. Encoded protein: CASTTPTSSRYEQYF.